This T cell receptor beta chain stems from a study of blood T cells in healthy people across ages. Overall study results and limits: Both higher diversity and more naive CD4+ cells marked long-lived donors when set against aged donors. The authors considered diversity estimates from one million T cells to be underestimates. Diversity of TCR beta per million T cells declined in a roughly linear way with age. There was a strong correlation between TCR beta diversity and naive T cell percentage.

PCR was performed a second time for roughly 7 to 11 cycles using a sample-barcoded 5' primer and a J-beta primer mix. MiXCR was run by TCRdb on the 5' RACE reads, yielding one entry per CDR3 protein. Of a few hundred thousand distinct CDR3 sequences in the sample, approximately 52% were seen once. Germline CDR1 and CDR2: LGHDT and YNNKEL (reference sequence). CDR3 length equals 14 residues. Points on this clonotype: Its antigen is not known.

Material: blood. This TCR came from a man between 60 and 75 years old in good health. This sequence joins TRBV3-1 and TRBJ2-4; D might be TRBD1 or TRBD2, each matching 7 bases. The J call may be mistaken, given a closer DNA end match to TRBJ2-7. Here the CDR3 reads CASSPWEGAYEQYF. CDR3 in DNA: TGTGCCAGCAGCCCTTGGGAGGGGGCGTACGAGCAGTACTTC.